This TCR beta chain was sequenced during a study of T cell repertoires in cytomegalovirus infection. Study context: Recently identified HLA-C-restricted CMV epitopes were among the peptides used.

The study's findings and limits: HLA-C-restricted CMV clonotypes gave the most frequent clonotype in two of eight donors. Summed public TCR beta family frequency identified CMV carriers bearing the relevant HLA.

TCRdb ran MiXCR on the reads and lists one entry per CDR3 protein. The sample consists of approximately 70,000 distinct CDR3 sequences, 20% to 25% of them appearing once. This CDR3 region has 16 residues. Germline V lookup: CDR1 MNHEY, CDR2 SVGEGT. With 0 bases clipped from V and 2 bases from J, the junction kept 6 bases outside the gene matches. This clonotype has just a few counts. Antigen specificity is unknown. This material consisted of CD8+ T cells from cultured PBMCs, taken from culture after CMV antigen stimulation. This sequence originates from a human donor in good health (CMV status not recorded). Some clones in this sample may be carry-over from other donors' samples. The genes are TRBV6-2 or TRBV6-3 and TRBJ2-5; 7 positions match TRBD2. The DNA of the CDR3 is TGTGCCAGCAGTTACTCGGGGTTAGCGGGTCAAGAGACCCAGTACTTC. This translates into CASSYSGLAGQETQYF.